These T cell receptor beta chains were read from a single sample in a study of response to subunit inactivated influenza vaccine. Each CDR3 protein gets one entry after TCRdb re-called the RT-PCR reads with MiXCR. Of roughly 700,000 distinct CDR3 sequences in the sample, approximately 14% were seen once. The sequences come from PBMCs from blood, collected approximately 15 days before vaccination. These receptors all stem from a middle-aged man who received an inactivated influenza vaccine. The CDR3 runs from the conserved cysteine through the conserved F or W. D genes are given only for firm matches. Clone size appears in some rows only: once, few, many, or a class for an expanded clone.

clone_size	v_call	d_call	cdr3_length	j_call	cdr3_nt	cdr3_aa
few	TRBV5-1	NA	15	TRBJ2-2	TGCGCCAGCAGCTTTTTCGACGGAAGGGACGGGGAGCTGTTTTTT	CASSFFDGRDGELFF
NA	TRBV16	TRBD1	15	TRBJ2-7	TGTGCCAGCAGCCAATCTGGACAGGGGGTCTACGAGCAGTACTTC	CASSQSGQGVYEQYF
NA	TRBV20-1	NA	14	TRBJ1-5	TGCAGTGCTAGAGATCCGGGGGGAGGTCAGCCCCAGCATTTT	CSARDPGGGQPQHF
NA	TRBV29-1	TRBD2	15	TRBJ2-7	TGCAGCGTTGAAGCGTTACTAGCGGGAGCCTACGAGCAGTACTTC	CSVEALLAGAYEQYF
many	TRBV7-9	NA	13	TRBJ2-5	TGTGCCAGCAGCCAGACTAGTCAAGAGACCCAGTACTTC	CASSQTSQETQYF
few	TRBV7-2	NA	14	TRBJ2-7	TGTGCCAGCAGCTTAGAGGGCTATCGGTACGAGCAGTACTTC	CASSLEGYRYEQYF
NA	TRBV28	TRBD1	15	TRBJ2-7	TGTGCCAGCAGTACACCGGGACAGGGGGCCGGCGAGCAGTACTTC	CASSTPGQGAGEQYF
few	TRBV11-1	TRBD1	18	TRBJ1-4	TGTGCCAGCAGCTCCGGGACAGGGGGACGGCAAACTAATGAAAAACTGTTTTTT	CASSSGTGGRQTNEKLFF
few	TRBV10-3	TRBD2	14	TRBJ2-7	TGTGCCATCAGGGGGGGTAGCGGGAGCTACGAGCAGTACTTC	CAIRGGSGSYEQYF
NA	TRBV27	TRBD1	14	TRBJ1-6	TGTGCCAGCAGTTTCACAGGGGGGGATTCACCCCTCCACTTT	CASSFTGGDSPLHF
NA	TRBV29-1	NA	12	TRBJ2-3	TGCAGCGTTGTATTGGGCGACGTCACGCAGTATTTT	CSVVLGDVTQYF
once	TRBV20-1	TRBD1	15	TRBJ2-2	TGCAGTGCTAGAGGTCCCCTAGGGGGCTCCGGGGAGCTGTTTTTT	CSARGPLGGSGELFF
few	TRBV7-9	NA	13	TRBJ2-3	TGTGCCAGCAGCGACACCCGCACAGATACGCAGTATTTT	CASSDTRTDTQYF
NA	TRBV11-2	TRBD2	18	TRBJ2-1	TGTGCCAGCAGTACCGGGGCTAGCGGCGCGAGCTCCTACAATGAGCAGTTCTTC	CASSTGASGASSYNEQFF
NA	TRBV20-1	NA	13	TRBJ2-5	TGCAGTGCAACTGGCGGGGTTCCTGGGACCCAGTACTTC	CSATGGVPGTQYF
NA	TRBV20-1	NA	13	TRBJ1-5	TGCAGTGCTAGAGAAGAGGGGAATCAGCCCGAGCATTTT	CSAREEGNQPEHF
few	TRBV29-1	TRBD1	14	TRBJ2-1	TGCAGCGTTGGGGGACAGGGGGTTTACAATGAGCAGTTCTTC	CSVGGQGVYNEQFF
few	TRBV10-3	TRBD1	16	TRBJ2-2	TGTGCCATCAGTGACATCGGACAGGTGAACACCGGGGAGCTGTTTTTT	CAISDIGQVNTGELFF
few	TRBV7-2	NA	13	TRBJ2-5	TGTGCCAGCAGCCCCAGGTTGCGCGAGACCCAGTACTTC	CASSPRLRETQYF
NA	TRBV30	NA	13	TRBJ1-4	TGTGCCTGGGGGGACGGAAACAATGAAAAACTGTTTTTT	CAWGDGNNEKLFF
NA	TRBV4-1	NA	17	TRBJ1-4	TGCGCCAGCAGCCAAGTGCGCGGGAACTCCGCAAATGAAAAACTGTTTTTT	CASSQVRGNSANEKLFF
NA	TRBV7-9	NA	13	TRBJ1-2	TGTGCCTCTTCGCGCCGGATGGAGGGTGGCTACACCTTC	CASSRRMEGGYTF
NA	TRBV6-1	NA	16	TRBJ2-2	TGTGCCAGCAGTGAGGGGGTTAGGATTAACACCGGGGAGCTGTTTTTT	CASSEGVRINTGELFF
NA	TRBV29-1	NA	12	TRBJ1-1	TGCAGCGTTGAGCCGATGAACACTGAAGCTTTCTTT	CSVEPMNTEAFF
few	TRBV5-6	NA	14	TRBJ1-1	TGTGCCAGCACCCCATGGCAGATGAACACTGAAGCTTTCTTT	CASTPWQMNTEAFF
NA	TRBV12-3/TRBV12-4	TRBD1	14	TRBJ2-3	TGTGCCAGCAGTTTAAGACAGGGGTCTAGTCCGCAGTATTTT	CASSLRQGSSPQYF
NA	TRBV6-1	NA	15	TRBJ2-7	TGTGCCAGCAGTCCCCGGGACGGAGCAATCTACGAGCAGTACTTC	CASSPRDGAIYEQYF
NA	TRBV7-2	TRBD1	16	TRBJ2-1	TGTGCCAGCATCCCCGCCCCGGGACAGGGGATTGTTGAGCAGTTCTTC	CASIPAPGQGIVEQFF
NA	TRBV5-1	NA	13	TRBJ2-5	TGCGCCAGCAGCTTTATTCGAGAGGAGACCCAGTACTTC	CASSFIREETQYF
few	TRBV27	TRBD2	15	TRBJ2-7	TGTGCCAGCAGTCCAACTAGCGACCCCCCCTACGAGCAGTACTTC	CASSPTSDPPYEQYF
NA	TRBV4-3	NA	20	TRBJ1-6	TGCGCCAGCAGCCAAGACGTCCTTAAGGGTAGCAGGGCCTATAATTCACCCCTCCACTTT	CASSQDVLKGSRAYNSPLHF
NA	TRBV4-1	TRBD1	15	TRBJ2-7	TGCGCCAGCAGCCAATGGACAGGAGTTAACTACGAGCAGTACTTC	CASSQWTGVNYEQYF
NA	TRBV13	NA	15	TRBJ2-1	TGTGCCAGCAGCTTCAGGGGATTGAGGCACGATGAGCAGTTCTTC	CASSFRGLRHDEQFF
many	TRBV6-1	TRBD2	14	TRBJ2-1	TGTGCCGGCCGCCTAGCGGGCTCCTACAATGAGCAGTTCTTC	CAGRLAGSYNEQFF